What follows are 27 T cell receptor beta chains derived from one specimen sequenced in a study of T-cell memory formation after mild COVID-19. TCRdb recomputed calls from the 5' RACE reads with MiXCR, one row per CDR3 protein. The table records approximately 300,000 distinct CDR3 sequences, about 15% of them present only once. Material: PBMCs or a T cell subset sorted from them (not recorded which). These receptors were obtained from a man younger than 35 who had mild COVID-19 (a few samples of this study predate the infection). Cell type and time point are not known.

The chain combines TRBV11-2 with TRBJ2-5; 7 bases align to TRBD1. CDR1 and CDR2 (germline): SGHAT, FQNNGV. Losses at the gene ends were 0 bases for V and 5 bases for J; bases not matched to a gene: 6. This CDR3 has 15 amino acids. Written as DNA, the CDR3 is TGTGCCAGCAGCTTAGATCGACAGGGATGGGAGACCCAGTACTTC. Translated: CASSLDRQGWETQYF.

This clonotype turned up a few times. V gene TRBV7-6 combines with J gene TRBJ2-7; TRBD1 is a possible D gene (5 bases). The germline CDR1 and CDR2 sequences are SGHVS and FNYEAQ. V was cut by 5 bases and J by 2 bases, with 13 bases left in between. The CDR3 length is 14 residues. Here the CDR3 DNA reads TGTGCCAGCAGCCAAAACAGGCGACCCTACGAGCAGTACTTC. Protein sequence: CASSQNRRPYEQYF.

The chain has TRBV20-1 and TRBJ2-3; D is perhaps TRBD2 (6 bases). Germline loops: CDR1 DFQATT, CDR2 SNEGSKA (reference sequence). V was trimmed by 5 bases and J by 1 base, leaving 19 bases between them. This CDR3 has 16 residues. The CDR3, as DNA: TGCAGTGCTCCCCGTTTTGGAGGCGGGGGCACAGATACGCAGTATTTT. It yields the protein CSAPRFGGGGTDTQYF.

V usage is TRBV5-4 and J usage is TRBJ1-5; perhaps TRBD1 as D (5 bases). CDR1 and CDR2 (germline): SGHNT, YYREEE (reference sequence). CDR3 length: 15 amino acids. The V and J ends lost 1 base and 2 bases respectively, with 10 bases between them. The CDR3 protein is CASSLQGVGNQPQHF. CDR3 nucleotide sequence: TGTGCCAGCAGCTTGCAAGGGGTTGGCAATCAGCCCCAGCATTTT.

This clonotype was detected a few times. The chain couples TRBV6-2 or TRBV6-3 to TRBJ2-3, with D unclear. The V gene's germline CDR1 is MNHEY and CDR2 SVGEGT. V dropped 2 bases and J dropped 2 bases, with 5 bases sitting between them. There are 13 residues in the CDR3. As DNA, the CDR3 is TGTGCCAGCAGTTACGGGGTCACAGATACGCAGTATTTT. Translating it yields CASSYGVTDTQYF.

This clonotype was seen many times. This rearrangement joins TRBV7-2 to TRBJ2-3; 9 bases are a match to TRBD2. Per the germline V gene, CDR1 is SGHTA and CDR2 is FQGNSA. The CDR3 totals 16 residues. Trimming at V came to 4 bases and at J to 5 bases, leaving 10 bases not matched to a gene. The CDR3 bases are TGTGCCAGCAGCTCCACGGTTATGCGGGGGGGAGATACGCAGTATTTT. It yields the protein CASSSTVMRGGDTQYF.

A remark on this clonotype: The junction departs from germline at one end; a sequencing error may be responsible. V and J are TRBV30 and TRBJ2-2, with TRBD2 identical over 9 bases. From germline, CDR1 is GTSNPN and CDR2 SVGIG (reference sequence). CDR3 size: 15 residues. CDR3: CAWATSGGFAGELYF. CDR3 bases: TGTGCCTGGGCGACCAGCGGGGGGTTCGCTGGGGAGCTGTATTTT.

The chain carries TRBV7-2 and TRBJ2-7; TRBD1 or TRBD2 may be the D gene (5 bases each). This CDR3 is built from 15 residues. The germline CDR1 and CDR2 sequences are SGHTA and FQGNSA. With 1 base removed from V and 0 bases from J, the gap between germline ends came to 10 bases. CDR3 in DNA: TGTGCCAGCAGCTTAGGGGCAGGGAGCTCCTACGAGCAGTACGTC. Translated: CASSLGAGSSYEQYV.

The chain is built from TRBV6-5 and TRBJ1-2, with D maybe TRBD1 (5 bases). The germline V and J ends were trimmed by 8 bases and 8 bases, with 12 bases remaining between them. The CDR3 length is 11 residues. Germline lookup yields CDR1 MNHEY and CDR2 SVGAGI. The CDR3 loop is CASWGPSGYTF. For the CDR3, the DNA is TGTGCCAGCTGGGGACCCTCAGGCTACACCTTC.

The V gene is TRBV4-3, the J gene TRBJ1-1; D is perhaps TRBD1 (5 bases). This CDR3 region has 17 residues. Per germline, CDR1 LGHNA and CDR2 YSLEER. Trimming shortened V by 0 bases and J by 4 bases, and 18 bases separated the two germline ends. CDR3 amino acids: CASSQEGTSRWGTEAFF. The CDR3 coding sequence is TGCGCCAGCAGCCAAGAGGGGACTTCCCGATGGGGCACTGAAGCTTTCTTT.

The CDR3 sequence: CASSLAGEGYNEQFF. The CDR3 coding sequence is TGTGCCAGCAGCTTGGCGGGGGAAGGTTACAATGAGCAGTTCTTC. This rearrangement joins TRBV5-4 to TRBJ2-1, with D perhaps TRBD2 (6 bases). V was clipped by 0 bases and J by 4 bases, with 11 bases between them. Germline V gives CDR1 SGHNT, CDR2 YYREEE (reference sequence). CDR3 size: 15 residues.

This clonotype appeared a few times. The CDR3 bases are TGCAGTGCGGGGACGGTATACGAGCAGTACGTC. Translating gives CSAGTVYEQYV. The chain is built from TRBV20-1 and TRBJ2-7; D could derive from TRBD1 or TRBD2 (5 bases each). V was clipped by 6 bases and J by 4 bases, with 10 bases between them. This CDR3 comprises 11 residues. In germline, CDR1 is DFQATT, CDR2 SNEGSKA (reference sequence).

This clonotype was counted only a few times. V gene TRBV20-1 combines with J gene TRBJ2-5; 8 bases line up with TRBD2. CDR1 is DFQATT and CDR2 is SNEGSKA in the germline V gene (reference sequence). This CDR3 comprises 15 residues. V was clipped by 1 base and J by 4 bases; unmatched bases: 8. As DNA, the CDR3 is TGCAGTGCTAGAGCGGGGGGGCCCGGGGTAGAGACCCAGTACTTC. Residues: CSARAGGPGVETQYF.

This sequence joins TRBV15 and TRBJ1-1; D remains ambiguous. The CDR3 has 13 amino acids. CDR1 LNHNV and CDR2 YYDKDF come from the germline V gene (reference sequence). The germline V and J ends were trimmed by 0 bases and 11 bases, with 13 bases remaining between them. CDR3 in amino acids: CATSRDEAPKAFF. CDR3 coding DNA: TGTGCCACCAGCAGAGATGAGGCCCCGAAGGCTTTCTTT.

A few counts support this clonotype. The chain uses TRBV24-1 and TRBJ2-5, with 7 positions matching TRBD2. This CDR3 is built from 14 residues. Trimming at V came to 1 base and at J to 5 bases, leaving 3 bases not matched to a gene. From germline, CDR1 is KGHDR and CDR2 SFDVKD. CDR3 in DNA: TGTGCCACCAGTGATTTTGACGGGAGGGAGACCCAGTACTTC. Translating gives CATSDFDGRETQYF.

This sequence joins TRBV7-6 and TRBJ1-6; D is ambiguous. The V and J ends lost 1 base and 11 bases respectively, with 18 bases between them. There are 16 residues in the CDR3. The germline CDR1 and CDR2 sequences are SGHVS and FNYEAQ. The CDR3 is CASSLGRHSTSAPLHF. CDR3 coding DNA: TGTGCCAGCAGCTTAGGAAGGCATTCCACTTCAGCACCCCTCCACTTT.

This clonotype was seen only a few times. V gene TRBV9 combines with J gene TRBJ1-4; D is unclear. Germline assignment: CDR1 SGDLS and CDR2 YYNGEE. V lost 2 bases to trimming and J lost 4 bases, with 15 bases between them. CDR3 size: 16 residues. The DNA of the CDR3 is TGTGCCAGCAGCGTTGGTTATAGCAGTTATAATGAAAAACTGTTTTTT. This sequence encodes CASSVGYSSYNEKLFF.

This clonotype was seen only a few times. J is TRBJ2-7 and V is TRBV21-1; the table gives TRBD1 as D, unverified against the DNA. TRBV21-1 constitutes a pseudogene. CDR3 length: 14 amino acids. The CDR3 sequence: CASSATGTGGEQYV. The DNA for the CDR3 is TGTGCCAGCAGCGCTACCGGGACAGGGGGCGAGCAGTACGTC.

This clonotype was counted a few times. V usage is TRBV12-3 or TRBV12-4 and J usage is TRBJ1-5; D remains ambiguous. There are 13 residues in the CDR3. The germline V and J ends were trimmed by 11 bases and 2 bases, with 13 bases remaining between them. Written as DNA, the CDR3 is TGTGCCTCCGGACTCTCGGGCAATCAGCCCCAGCATTTT. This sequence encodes CASGLSGNQPQHF.

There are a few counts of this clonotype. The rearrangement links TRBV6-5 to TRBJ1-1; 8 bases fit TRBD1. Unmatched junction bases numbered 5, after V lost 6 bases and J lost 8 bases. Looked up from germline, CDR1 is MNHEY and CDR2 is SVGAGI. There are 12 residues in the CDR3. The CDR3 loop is CASSPDRGEAFF. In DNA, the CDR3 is TGTGCCAGCAGCCCCGACAGGGGCGAAGCTTTCTTT.

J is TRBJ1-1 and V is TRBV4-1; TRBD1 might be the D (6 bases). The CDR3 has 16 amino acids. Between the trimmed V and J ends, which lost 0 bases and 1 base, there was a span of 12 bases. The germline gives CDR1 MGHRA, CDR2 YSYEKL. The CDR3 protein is CASSQEQGKGNTEAFF. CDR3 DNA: TGCGCCAGCAGCCAAGAACAGGGTAAGGGGAACACTGAAGCTTTCTTT.

The CDR3 here is CASSQSSSDYGYTF. The CDR3 DNA reads TGTGCCAGCAGCCAGAGTAGTTCTGACTATGGCTACACCTTC. This chain connects TRBV7-9 to TRBJ1-2; D gene unclear. The germline V and J ends were trimmed by 5 bases and 3 bases, with 13 bases remaining between them. Germline V gene sequence: CDR1 SEHNR, CDR2 FQNEAQ (reference sequence). The CDR3 covers 14 residues.

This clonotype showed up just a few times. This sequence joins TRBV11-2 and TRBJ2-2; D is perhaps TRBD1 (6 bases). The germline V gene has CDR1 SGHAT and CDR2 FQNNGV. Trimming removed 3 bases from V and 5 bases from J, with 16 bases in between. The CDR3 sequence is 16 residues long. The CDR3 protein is CASSFGAGTPTGELFF. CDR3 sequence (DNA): TGTGCCAGCAGCTTTGGAGCCGGGACACCAACCGGGGAGCTGTTTTTT.

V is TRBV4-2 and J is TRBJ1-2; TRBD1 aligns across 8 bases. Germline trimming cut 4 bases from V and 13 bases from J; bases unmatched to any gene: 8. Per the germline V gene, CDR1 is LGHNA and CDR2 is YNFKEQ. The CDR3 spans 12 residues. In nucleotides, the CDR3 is TGTGCCAGCAGCCTGCGACAGGGGAGAATCACCTTC. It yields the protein CASSLRQGRITF.

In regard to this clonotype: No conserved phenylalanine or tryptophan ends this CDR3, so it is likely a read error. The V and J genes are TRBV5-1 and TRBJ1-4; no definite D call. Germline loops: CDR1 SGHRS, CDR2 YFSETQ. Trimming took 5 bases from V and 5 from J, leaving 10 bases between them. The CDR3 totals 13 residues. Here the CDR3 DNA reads TGCGCCAGCAGGCCGGGCGGGAATGAAAAACTGTTTCTT. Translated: CASRPGGNEKLFL.

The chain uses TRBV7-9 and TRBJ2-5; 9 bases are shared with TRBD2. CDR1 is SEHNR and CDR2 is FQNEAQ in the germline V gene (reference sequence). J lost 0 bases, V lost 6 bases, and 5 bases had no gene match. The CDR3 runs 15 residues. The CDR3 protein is CASREGLADQETQYF. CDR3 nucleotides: TGTGCCAGCAGGGAGGGACTAGCCGACCAAGAGACCCAGTACTTC.

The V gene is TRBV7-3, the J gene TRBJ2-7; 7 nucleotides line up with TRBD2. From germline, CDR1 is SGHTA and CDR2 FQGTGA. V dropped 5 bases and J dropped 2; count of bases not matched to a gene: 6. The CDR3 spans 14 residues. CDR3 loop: CASSPGAGAYEQYF. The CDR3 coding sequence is TGTGCCAGCAGCCCTGGCGCGGGGGCCTACGAGCAGTACTTC.